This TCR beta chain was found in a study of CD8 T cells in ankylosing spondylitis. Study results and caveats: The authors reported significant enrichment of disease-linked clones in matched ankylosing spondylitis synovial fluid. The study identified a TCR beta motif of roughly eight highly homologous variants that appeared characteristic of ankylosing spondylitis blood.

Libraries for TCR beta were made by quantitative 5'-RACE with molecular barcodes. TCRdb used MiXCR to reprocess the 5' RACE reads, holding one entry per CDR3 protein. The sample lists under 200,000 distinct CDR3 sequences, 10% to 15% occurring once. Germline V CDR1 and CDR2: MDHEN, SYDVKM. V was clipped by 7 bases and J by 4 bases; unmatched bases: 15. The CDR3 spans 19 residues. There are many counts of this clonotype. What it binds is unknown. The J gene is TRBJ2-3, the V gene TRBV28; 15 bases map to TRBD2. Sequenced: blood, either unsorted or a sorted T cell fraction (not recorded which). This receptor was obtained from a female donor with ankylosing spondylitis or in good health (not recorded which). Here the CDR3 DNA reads TGTGCCAGCACTAATAGGCTCGGGACTAGCGGGAGGACCGCAGATACGCAGTATTTT. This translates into CASTNRLGTSGRTADTQYF.